One sample yielded the 2 T cell receptor beta chains listed below, sequenced in a study of HIV-infected patients and healthy controls. Whole blood was used without fractionation, so all unsorted peripheral T cells were included. cDNA was made from about 500 ng RNA using alpha and beta constant primers. Alpha and beta chain libraries were made separately by chain-specific third strand synthesis with multiplexing indices. TCRdb recomputed calls from the 5' RACE reads with MiXCR, one row per CDR3 protein. This sample has some 9,600 distinct CDR3 sequences; less than 9.5% occur once, and the top ten carry about 36%. The source was blood, collected before antiretroviral therapy. These receptors were taken from an adult with HIV infection.

In this sample, this clonotype turned up many times. The rearrangement joins TRBV5-5 to TRBJ1-1; 10 bases fit TRBD1. J gave up 6 bases and V 5 bases, and 4 bases lay outside the gene matches. In germline, CDR1 is SGHKS, CDR2 YYEKEE (reference sequence). This CDR3 is built from 13 residues. CDR3 DNA sequence: TGTGCCAGCAGTTGGGACAGGGGCCCTGAAGCTTTCTTT. Translation: CASSWDRGPEAFF.

Many counts were recorded for this clonotype. The chain joins TRBV7-2 to TRBJ2-3, with 11 bases matching TRBD1. The V gene's germline CDR1 is SGHTA and CDR2 FQGNSA. J gave up 1 base and V 6 bases, and 12 bases lay outside the gene matches. This CDR3 is built from 18 residues. The CDR3 nucleotides read TGTGCCAGCAGTCTTAGGACAGGGGGCTTCATCGGCACAGATACGCAGTATTTT. Translating gives CASSLRTGGFIGTDTQYF.